This T cell receptor beta chain was retrieved from a study of blood T cell repertoires in COVID-19. Clones were read by immunoSEQ multiplex PCR, and TCRdb kept only the in-frame ones, dropping some. Of about 110,000 clones in the sample, 81% were seen once. The sequence derives from a woman aged 70 to 79 with acute or convalescent COVID-19. The sample taken for sequencing was peripheral blood.

The CDR3 region is CASSYITAGDRLYF. The CDR3 DNA follows: TGTGCCAGCAGTTACATTACCGCAGGGGATCGACTCTACTTC. The chain recombines TRBV28 with TRBJ2-7; D is perhaps TRBD1 (6 bases). The CDR3 has 14 residues. V gave up 4 bases and J gave up 13 bases, with 23 bases separating them. In germline, CDR1 is MDHEN, CDR2 SYDVKM.